This T cell receptor (beta chain) is from a study of cytomegalovirus exposure and HLA in healthy donors. The overall study: Around 85 million unique TCR sequences came from HLA-typed donors in an early release. General study findings and limits: In vitro checks showed that a few CMV-associated chains really do target CMV antigens.

The PCR contained 60 Vbeta and 13 Jbeta primers. Profiled with immunoSEQ multiplex PCR; TCRdb holds only in-frame clones, not every one. The repertoire holds 150,000 to 200,000 clones, with over 70% as singletons. The CDR3 is 11 amino acids. Germline values: CDR1 MNHNS, CDR2 SASEGT. With 7 bases removed from V and 8 bases from J, the gap between germline ends came to 11 bases. Of note for this clone: Its specificity is unknown.

The TCR comes from a woman aged 18-29 years in good health and CMV-seronegative. The chain is built from TRBV6-1 and TRBJ1-1; D remains ambiguous. What was sequenced was PBMCs. In nucleotides, the CDR3 is TGTGCCAGCACCCGGGGAAGGGAAGCTTTCTTT. Its protein is CASTRGREAFF.